This TCR beta chain comes out of a study of blood T cell repertoires in COVID-19. Across the whole study: Italy, Spain and the United States were the sources of the convalescent and acute COVID-19 samples. T cells, B-cell-depleted T cells, or PBMCs provided the cDNA or gDNA that served as material.

Participants reported their clinical history, and cohort assignment relied on those reports. Either two negative PCRs, clearance, or symptom resolution qualified Cohort 3 donors as recovered. Losses at the gene ends were 1 base for V and 5 bases for J; bases not matched to a gene: 4. Germline V gene lookup returns CDR1 GTSNPN and CDR2 SVGIG (reference sequence). The length of the CDR3 is 14 residues. Sequencing used immunoSEQ multiplex PCR; TCRdb keeps in-frame clones, though not all of them. Of about 270,000 clones in the sample, 88% are singletons; the top ten hold 3%. This receptor was taken from a woman aged 45-59 years who had recovered from COVID-19. The rearrangement links TRBV30 to TRBJ1-1, with 10 bases matching TRBD1. Sequenced material: PBMCs or T cells enriched from blood (not recorded which). The CDR3 region is CAWSGQGAGTEAFF. The CDR3 nucleotides are TGTGCCTGGAGTGGACAGGGGGCAGGGACTGAAGCTTTCTTT.